A selection of T cell receptor beta chains follows, all from one sample in a study of T cells in localized non-small cell lung cancer. This table comes from immunoSEQ multiplex PCR, and its TCRdb copy is limited to in-frame clones, with some not included. The table lists 20,000 to 25,000 clones, 88% of them singletons, with about 9.5% in the top ten. The source was peripheral blood mononuclear cells, collected before any cancer treatment. All receptors come from a woman aged 35 to 70 with stage III lung adenocarcinoma. The CDR3 runs from the conserved cysteine through the conserved F or W. The order of the fields is V gene, D gene, J gene, clone size, CDR3 protein, CDR3 DNA. D genes are given only for firm matches. A clone size is listed for some rows: how often the clone was seen (once, few, many), or a class if it is expanded.

>TRBV7-2|.|TRBJ2-6|.
CASSLTPGHPGANVLTF
TGTGCCAGCAGCTTAACTCCGGGGCACCCTGGGGCCAACGTCCTGACTTTC
>TRBV7-9|TRBD1|TRBJ1-2|.
CASSPRVTGADGYTF
TGTGCCAGCAGCCCTAGGGTGACAGGGGCGGATGGCTACACCTTC
>TRBV12-5|TRBD2|TRBJ2-3|.
CASAERESTDTQYF
TGTGCTAGTGCCGAGCGGGAGAGCACAGATACGCAGTATTTT
>TRBV19|.|TRBJ1-1|.
CASSIVSGSARNTEAFF
TGTGCCAGTAGTATTGTTTCAGGGTCCGCCAGGAACACTGAAGCTTTCTTT
>TRBV7-3|.|TRBJ1-1|.
CASSPARAVNTEAFF
TGTGCCAGCAGCCCAGCCCGAGCCGTAAACACTGAAGCTTTCTTT
>TRBV28|TRBD2|TRBJ2-2|.
CASWPGGANTGELFF
TGTGCCAGCTGGCCGGGGGGGGCGAACACCGGGGAGCTGTTTTTT
>TRBV27|.|TRBJ2-5|.
CASSPIQGPQETQYF
TGTGCCAGCAGTCCGATACAGGGACCCCAAGAGACCCAGTACTTC
>TRBV7-8|.|TRBJ2-2|.
CASSLAGGLVGELFF
TGTGCCAGCAGCTTGGCTGGGGGGTTGGTCGGGGAGCTGTTTTTT
>TRBV5-1|.|TRBJ1-1|once
CASSWGVNTEAFF
TGCGCCAGCAGCTGGGGGGTCAACACTGAAGCTTTCTTT
>TRBV14|.|TRBJ1-2|.
CASSFGRFYGYTF
TGTGCCAGCAGCTTCGGACGCTTCTATGGCTACACCTTC
>TRBV6-6|TRBD1|TRBJ1-2|.
CASSRDRGSGYTF
TGTGCCAGCAGCCGGGACAGGGGCAGTGGCTACACCTTC
>TRBV5-1|.|TRBJ1-2|.
CASSLDRAYGYTF
TGCGCCAGCAGCTTGGACAGGGCTTATGGCTACACCTTC
>TRBV7-6|.|TRBJ2-3|.
CASSLGGWRTDTQYF
TGTGCCAGCAGCTTAGGGGGGTGGCGCACAGATACGCAGTATTTT
>TRBV2|.|TRBJ2-1|.
CASSVDNEQFF
TGTGCCAGCAGTGTAGATAATGAGCAGTTCTTC
>TRBV19|.|TRBJ1-5|.
CASSRPGSSNQPQHF
TGTGCCAGTAGCCGACCGGGGTCTAGCAATCAGCCCCAGCATTTT
>TRBV6-1|TRBD1|TRBJ2-7|.
CASSVRQGVFLEQYF
TGTGCCAGCAGTGTTCGACAGGGGGTCTTCCTCGAGCAGTACTTC
>TRBV6-5|.|TRBJ2-7|.
CAIRLGGAEEQYF
TGTGCCATCCGCCTGGGGGGGGCGGAAGAGCAGTACTTC
>TRBV6-6|.|TRBJ1-1|.
CASSYSTGIVEAFF
TGTGCCAGCAGTTACTCGACCGGGATAGTGGAAGCTTTCTTT
>TRBV11-3|.|TRBJ1-1|.
CASSLEGDTEAFF
TGTGCCAGCAGCTTAGAGGGGGACACTGAAGCTTTCTTT
>TRBV5-4|TRBD2|TRBJ2-7|.
CASSQRGTSEAEQYF
TGTGCCAGCAGCCAGCGGGGGACTAGCGAGGCCGAGCAGTACTTC
>TRBV11-2|.|TRBJ2-3|.
CASSLDSGIDTQYF
TGTGCCAGCAGCTTAGACTCGGGAATTGATACGCAGTATTTT
>TRBV2|.|TRBJ2-3|few
CASSIQGTDTQYF
TGTGCCAGCAGCATCCAGGGCACAGATACGCAGTATTTT
>TRBV19|.|TRBJ2-5|.
CASSPLTTTVPGTQYF
TGTGCCAGTAGTCCTCTCACCACTACAGTCCCCGGGACCCAGTACTTC
>TRBV7-2|.|TRBJ1-2|.
CASSLEGHGYTF
TGTGCCAGCAGCTTAGAGGGGCATGGCTACACCTTC
>TRBV7-2|TRBD1|TRBJ1-5|once
CASSSRQGAGQPQHF
TGTGCCAGCAGCTCCCGACAGGGGGCGGGTCAGCCCCAGCATTTT
>TRBV4-3|.|TRBJ1-6|.
CASSQEIGVAPHSPLHF
TGCGCCAGCAGCCAAGAGATTGGGGTGGCTCCTCATTCACCCCTCCACTTT
>TRBV5-1|.|TRBJ2-2|.
CASSFPNTGELFF
TGCGCCAGCAGCTTCCCGAACACCGGGGAGCTGTTTTTT
>TRBV6-6|.|TRBJ2-7|.
CASSYSRGEQYF
TGTGCCAGCAGTTACTCGAGGGGCGAGCAGTACTTC
>TRBV7-2|TRBD1|TRBJ2-1|.
CASSGQGAQIYNEQFF
TGTGCCAGCAGCGGACAGGGGGCGCAAATCTACAATGAGCAGTTCTTC
>TRBV4-1|.|TRBJ1-2|.
CASSWRTNRKTYGYTF
TGCGCCAGCAGCTGGCGGACGAACCGAAAGACCTATGGCTACACCTTC
>TRBV27|.|TRBJ1-2|.
CASCSRQTNYGYTF
TGTGCCAGCTGCTCTAGACAGACGAACTATGGCTACACCTTC
>TRBV7-8|TRBD2|TRBJ2-1|.
CASSLWKTSGSGNEQFF
TGTGCCAGCAGCTTATGGAAGACTAGCGGGAGTGGGAATGAGCAGTTCTTC
>TRBV11-2|.|TRBJ1-2|.
CASSLQGTSGYTF
TGTGCCAGCAGCTTACAGGGGACGTCTGGCTACACCTTC
>TRBV30|.|TRBJ2-5|.
CAWSVGDSQETQYF
TGTGCCTGGAGTGTGGGAGACAGCCAAGAGACCCAGTACTTC
>TRBV29-1|TRBD2|TRBJ2-5|.
CSVAKGLAGGETQYF
TGCAGCGTTGCCAAGGGACTAGCGGGGGGAGAGACCCAGTACTTC
>TRBV2|.|TRBJ2-3|.
CASSRTGTDTQYF
TGTGCCAGCAGTAGGACTGGCACAGATACGCAGTATTTT
>TRBV19|TRBD1|TRBJ1-5|.
CASSIPGQGAQPQHF
TGTGCCAGTAGTATCCCGGGACAGGGGGCTCAGCCCCAGCATTTT
>TRBV30|.|TRBJ2-7|.
CAWGSYEQYF
TGTGCCTGGGGGTCCTACGAGCAGTACTTC
>TRBV5-1|TRBD1|TRBJ2-1|.
CASSLQGVSYNEQFF
TGCGCCAGCAGCCTACAGGGGGTCTCCTACAATGAGCAGTTCTTC
>TRBV7-2|.|TRBJ1-4|.
CASSDAGHRNEKLFF
TGTGCCAGCAGCGATGCGGGACACAGGAATGAAAAACTGTTTTTT
>TRBV2|.|TRBJ2-6|.
CASSEGIYSGANVLTF
TGTGCCAGCAGTGAAGGGATCTACTCTGGGGCCAACGTCCTGACTTTC